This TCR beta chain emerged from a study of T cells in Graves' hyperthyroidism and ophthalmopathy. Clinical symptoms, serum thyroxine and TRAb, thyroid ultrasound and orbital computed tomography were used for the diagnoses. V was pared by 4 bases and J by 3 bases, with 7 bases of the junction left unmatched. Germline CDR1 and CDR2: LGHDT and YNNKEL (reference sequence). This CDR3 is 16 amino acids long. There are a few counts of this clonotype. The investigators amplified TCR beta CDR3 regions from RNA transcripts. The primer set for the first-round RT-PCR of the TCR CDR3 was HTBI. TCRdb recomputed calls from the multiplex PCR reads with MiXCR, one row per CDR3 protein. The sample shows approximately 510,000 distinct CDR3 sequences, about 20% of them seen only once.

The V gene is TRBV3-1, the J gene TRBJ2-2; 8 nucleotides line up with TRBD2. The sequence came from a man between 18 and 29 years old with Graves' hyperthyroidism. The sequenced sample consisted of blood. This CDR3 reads CASSLIGRGDTGELFF. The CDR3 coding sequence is TGTGCCAGCAGCCTTATAGGGCGGGGGGACACCGGGGAGCTGTTTTTT.